The present T cell receptor beta chain was sequenced within a study of human T cells and chemical hapten exposure. Study at large: 2% DPC was applied to about 2 cm by about 2 cm of upper inner arm skin for sensitization. Across the whole study, which lasted roughly 24 weeks, patients were given diphenylcyclopropenone on the scalp once a week.

Time point: patch test 1, 2 weeks after DPC sensitization. The treatment is: therapeutic diphenylcyclopropenone sensitization with weekly scalp DPC. Donors, patients with alopecia ranging from 18 to 70 years old and judged suitable for DPC, provided samples. The library tagged each cDNA molecule with unique molecular identifiers. TCRdb re-derived calls from the RACE reads in MiXCR, one entry per CDR3 protein. The top ten hold 3.5% of the sample, which has about 100,000 distinct CDR3 sequences, approximately 10% seen once. Germline V lookup: CDR1 SGHTA, CDR2 FQGNSA. The CDR3 has 13 residues. V was shortened by 5 bases and J by 10 bases, with 15 bases between the two germline ends.

V gene TRBV7-2 combines with J gene TRBJ2-1; D is unclear. The specimen was whole blood, collected in connection with sensitization to the hapten diphenylcyclopropenone (DPC). The sequence came from a woman aged 40 to 55 with alopecia areata. Some clones in this sample may be carry-over from other donors' samples. CDR3 coding DNA: TGTGCCAGCAGCCCCCCGACCCCGTGGGAGCAGTTCTTC. Its protein is CASSPPTPWEQFF.